The present T cell receptor beta chain was sequenced within a study of monozygotic twins with inflammatory bowel disease (dated by TCRdb to the late 2010s). Describing the broader study: In total, approximately 30 monozygotic twin pairs made up the full study: 19 Danish pairs, all IBD-discordant, plus nine German pairs, of which four were IBD-concordant and five were IBD-discordant. Within discordant pairs, disease-associated traits were sought mainly by comparing IBD patients with their genetically identical healthy co-twins. Each individual had, on average, about 151 000 unique TCRalpha sequences and 181 000 unique TCRbeta sequences available for analysis.

A roughly 2.5 ml peripheral blood sample was drawn into PAXgene tubes per donor and stored at -80°C. Without any T cell sorting, total RNA was extracted from whole blood using the PAXgene blood miRNA kit on an automated QIAcube. Peripheral blood from monozygotic twin pairs concordant or discordant for inflammatory bowel disease was subjected to deep TCRalpha and TCRbeta repertoire profiling with unique molecular barcoding. Smoking habits were recorded for all twin pairs, with individuals classified as current, former or never smokers. The library was made by 5' RACE. For each TCR library, 3,000 to 4,000 ng of total RNA was used. cDNA was synthesized with SMARTScribe reverse transcriptase in eight separate reactions per sample. During cDNA synthesis, template switching introduced unique molecular identifiers that contained a 6-nucleotide sample barcode. TCRalpha and TCRbeta cDNA was amplified by two nested PCRs of 16 and 9 cycles, with bead purification after each PCR. Before amplification, the cDNA was treated with uracil DNA-glycosylase and purified using the QIAquick PCR purification kit. The second PCR added Illumina TruSeq-compatible adapters along with sample-specific barcodes. Library quality and concentration were checked on TapeStation and Qubit, and libraries were pooled at around 5.3 ng each. The pooled libraries were sequenced with 2 x 100 bp reads and custom sequencing primers on an Illumina HiSeq2500 single-index Rapid Run. The source study handled its data this way. UMI-based consensus assembly with MiGEC version 1.2.6 was used to correct PCR and sequencing errors. V(D)J alignment, clonotype assembly and CDR3 extraction were performed with MiXCR version 2.1.1. Gene usage, clonotype sharing and MAIT/NKT TCR abundance were normalised by analysing the top 1000, 10 000 and 20 000 clonotypes per sample. Diversity was computed as the inverse Simpson index with the vegan R package after downsampling to 27 000 UMIs. Paired Mann-Whitney U tests were applied to discordant twin pairs, with Benjamini-Hochberg correction for multiple testing. One entry per CDR3 protein sequence results from the TCRdb reprocessing of the reads, with DNA left out. The V and J calls reflect TCRdb's pipeline rather than the authors' work. The record for this sample contains 400,000 to 500,000 distinct CDR3 sequences. The ten largest clones add up to approximately 2.3% of the sample.

Including cysteine and phenylalanine, the CDR3 has 15 amino acids. The nucleotide record is missing. The germline V gene (reference sequence) specifies MNHEY as CDR1 and SMNVEV as CDR2. What the research found in general, with its limitations: IBD patients shared fewer clonotypes with other individuals than healthy twins did, most markedly in patients showing signs of disease activity. Repertoire similarity did not differ between concordant and discordant twins, possibly due to limited statistical power. No single strong signal or clonotype linked to IBD turned up in the results, so the idea that one exists was not supported. TCRbeta repertoire diversity, by inverse Simpson index, was decreased in IBD patients compared with their healthy co-twins. Because patients received different immunosuppressive treatments, the repertoires may have picked up extra background noise and variability between individuals. The analysis was unable to tell apart different T cell subtypes.

About this clonotype: Its antigen specificity is not known.

The sequence is built from TRBV27 and TRBJ2-7; lacking DNA, the TRBD2 call made by TCRdb goes unchecked. Sequencing used blood. The origin of this receptor is a human donor with ulcerative colitis or Crohn's disease, or a healthy co-twin of an affected twin (not recorded which). CDR3 loop: CASTLEAGLSYEQYF.